The 18 T cell receptor beta chains given below trace back to one sample, sequenced in a study of T cells after yellow fever vaccination. TCRdb analysed the 5' RACE reads with MiXCR anew, one entry per CDR3 protein. The sample has 500,000 to 650,000 distinct CDR3 sequences, roughly 14% seen once. The specimen comprised PBMCs, sampled on the day of the yellow fever booster vaccination. The receptors here all came from a young man who received the YFV17D yellow fever vaccine.

This clonotype has just a few counts. The CDR3 DNA follows: TGCAGCGTTGAAGGGGCCACTAGCACAGATACGCAGTATTTT. Its protein product is CSVEGATSTDTQYF. The chain uses TRBV29-1 and TRBJ2-3; no definite D call. CDR1 is SQVTM and CDR2 is ANQGSEA in the germline V gene. V was cut by 1 base and J by 0 bases, with 8 bases left in between. The CDR3 has 14 residues.

This clonotype was seen only a few times. The chain carries TRBV7-9 and TRBJ1-6, with D maybe TRBD1 (5 bases). CDR3 length: 16 amino acids. V lost 4 bases, J lost 5 bases, and 15 bases lay in between. Germline CDR1 reads SEHNR; CDR2 reads FQNEAQ (reference sequence). The CDR3, as DNA: TGTGCCAGCAGCTCTTCCGGGTGGGGCGATAATTCACCCCTCCACTTT. Amino acids: CASSSSGWGDNSPLHF.

This sequence joins TRBV5-1 and TRBJ2-1; 8 bases match TRBD2. V dropped 6 bases and J dropped 4; count of bases not matched to a gene: 9. The CDR3 length is 15 residues. Germline assignment: CDR1 SGHRS and CDR2 YFSETQ. The chain's CDR3 is CASTTGGRGYNEQFF. The DNA of the CDR3 is TGCGCCAGCACCACGGGGGGGCGCGGATACAATGAGCAGTTCTTC.

The chain combines TRBV12-3 or TRBV12-4 with TRBJ2-2, with 7 positions matching TRBD1. V dropped 6 bases and J dropped 0; count of bases not matched to a gene: 10. This CDR3 region has 17 residues. CDR3 protein: CASSHRGSWPNTGELFF. CDR3 nucleotides: TGTGCCAGCAGCCACAGGGGCAGTTGGCCGAACACCGGGGAGCTGTTTTTT.

The chain uses TRBV7-2 and TRBJ2-7; no clear D gene. There are 16 residues in the CDR3. Germline V gene lookup returns CDR1 SGHTA and CDR2 FQGNSA. V lost 2 bases, J lost 0 bases, and 14 bases lay in between. The CDR3 nucleotides are TGTGCCAGCAGCTTAATGGCCAGCCCCTACTCCTACGAGCAGTACTTC. It translates to CASSLMASPYSYEQYF.

This clonotype was observed a few times. V gene TRBV20-1 combines with J gene TRBJ2-2; 12 bases align to TRBD2. CDR3 length equals 18 residues. Trimming took 2 bases from V and 5 from J; bases not matched to a gene: 12. The germline V gene has CDR1 DFQATT and CDR2 SNEGSKA (reference sequence). The CDR3 sequence is CSARPRLAGVPATGELFF. The DNA for the CDR3 is TGCAGTGCTAGACCCCGACTAGCGGGAGTACCAGCTACCGGGGAGCTGTTTTTT.

This clonotype was found a few times. The chain uses TRBV20-1 and TRBJ2-7, with 7 bases aligning to TRBD1. The ends lost 6 bases at V and 4 bases at J; junction bases unmatched: 9. The CDR3 is 13 residues long. Germline values: CDR1 DFQATT, CDR2 SNEGSKA (reference sequence). CDR3 residues: CSARDSLGYEQYF. The CDR3 bases are TGCAGTGCCCGGGACAGCTTGGGGTACGAGCAGTACTTC.

This clonotype showed up just a few times. At one boundary the junction diverges from the germline segment, which might be a read error. This rearrangement joins TRBV6-5 to TRBJ2-7, with D possibly being TRBD1 (6 bases). The germline V gene encodes CDR1 MNHEY and CDR2 SVGAGI. The length of the CDR3 is 14 residues. Written as DNA, the CDR3 is TGTGCCAGCAGTCACTCCAGGGGCCCCTACGAGCAGTACTTC. Amino acids: CASSHSRGPYEQYF.

This clonotype was seen many times. The V and J genes are TRBV20-1 and TRBJ2-2; the D is unclear. Germline CDR1 and CDR2: DFQATT and SNEGSKA (reference sequence). CDR3 length: 14 amino acids. V lost 1 base, J lost 1 base, and 7 bases lay in between. CDR3 in DNA: TGCAGTGCTAGAGTTGGTGGGAACACCGGGGAGCTGTTTTTT. Protein sequence: CSARVGGNTGELFF.

This clonotype was counted only a few times. The rearrangement joins TRBV7-9 to TRBJ2-1; 11 nucleotides match TRBD1. Per germline, CDR1 SEHNR and CDR2 FQNEAQ (reference sequence). This CDR3 has 16 amino acids. The trim removed 5 bases at V and 7 bases at J, leaving 10 bases unmatched. CDR3 sequence reads: CASSPGRDRGWNEQFF. The CDR3 DNA is TGTGCCAGCAGCCCAGGACGGGACAGGGGGTGGAATGAGCAGTTCTTC. Based on the CDR3 plus reference TRBV7-9 and TRBJ2-1, the full variable domain is DTGVSQNPRHKITKRGQNVTFRCDPISEHNRLYWYRQTLGQGPEFLTYFQNEAQLEKSRLLSDRFSAERPKGSFSTLEIQRTEQGDSAMYLCASSPGRDRGWNEQFFGPGTRLTVL.

This clonotype was seen a handful of times. The chain joins TRBV6-1 to TRBJ1-3; 8 nucleotides agree with TRBD1. Germline V gene sequence: CDR1 MNHNS, CDR2 SASEGT. This CDR3 is 15 amino acids long. V was clipped by 7 bases and J by 0 bases; unmatched bases: 5. CDR3 nucleotides: TGTGCCAGCACCGACAGGGGCCCCTCTGGAAACACCATATATTTT. This gives the protein CASTDRGPSGNTIYF.

This clonotype turned up a few times. This rearrangement joins TRBV20-1 to TRBJ2-7, with 9 positions matching TRBD1. J gave up 0 bases and V 3 bases, and 12 bases lay outside the gene matches. Germline assignment: CDR1 DFQATT and CDR2 SNEGSKA (reference sequence). The CDR3 is 17 amino acids. The CDR3 sequence: CSAREAGTGLLSYEQYF. The CDR3 DNA follows: TGCAGTGCTAGGGAGGCCGGGACAGGGCTCCTCTCCTACGAGCAGTACTTC.

The V gene is TRBV2, the J gene TRBJ1-1; D unclear. V dropped 8 bases and J dropped 0 bases, with 13 bases sitting between them. There are 14 residues in the CDR3. CDR1 is SNHLY and CDR2 is FYNNEI in the germline V gene. The CDR3 DNA sequence: TGTGCCAGCGAAATGAGGGCCTTGAACACTGAAGCTTTCTTT. Translation: CASEMRALNTEAFF.

V gene TRBV7-2 combines with J gene TRBJ2-1; D not resolved. CDR1 is SGHTA and CDR2 is FQGNSA in the germline V gene. Trimming took off 1 base at V and 10 bases at J, with 8 bases between the two ends. The CDR3 spans 12 residues. This chain's CDR3 is CASSLVGREQFF. DNA for the CDR3: TGTGCCAGCAGCTTAGTCGGCCGAGAGCAGTTCTTC.

This chain connects TRBV20-1 to TRBJ2-5; perhaps TRBD1 as D (6 bases). The CDR3 is 14 residues long. CDR1 is DFQATT, CDR2 SNEGSKA, per germline (reference sequence). V shed 3 bases and J shed 1 base, with 12 bases lying between them. CDR3 nucleotides: TGCAGTGCTAGGGACAGTCGGTCCCAAGAGACCCAGTACTTC. Translating gives CSARDSRSQETQYF.

This clonotype was counted only a few times. The chain combines TRBV7-2 with TRBJ2-5; tentatively, D is TRBD2 (6 bases). The CDR3 length is 16 residues. V lost 5 bases and J lost 4, with 20 bases in between. Per germline, CDR1 SGHTA and CDR2 FQGNSA. This CDR3 reads CASSPLGGNGRETQYF. DNA for the CDR3: TGTGCCAGCAGCCCGCTCGGCGGGAACGGTAGAGAGACCCAGTACTTC. Supplemented by reference TRBV7-2 and TRBJ2-5, the full variable domain reads GAGVSQSPSNKVTEKGKDVELRCDPISGHTALYWYRQSLGQGLEFLIYFQGNSAPDKSGLPSDRFSAERTGGSVSTLTIQRTQQEDSAVYLCASSPLGGNGRETQYFGPGTRLLVL.

Only a few counts were recorded for this clonotype. The DNA is omitted, as the CDR3 cannot be located on it reliably, and the CDR3 follows TCRdb's listing. The gene calls are TRBV7-9 and TRBJ2-1; the table's D call, TRBD1, was not checked against the DNA. The CDR3 is 13 residues long, ends included. CDR1 SEHNR and CDR2 FQNEAQ come from the germline V gene (reference sequence). CDR3 protein: CASSYQKWGDGTF.

This clonotype was observed once. The chain uses TRBV12-3 or TRBV12-4 and TRBJ1-4; tentatively, D is TRBD1 (5 bases). The CDR3 length is 14 residues. V was cut by 7 bases and J by 0 bases, with 9 bases left in between. The CDR3 bases are TGTGCCAGCAAACCGGGACCAACTAATGAAAAACTGTTTTTT. Encoded protein: CASKPGPTNEKLFF.